A single sample gave rise to the 2 T cell receptor beta chains below, sequenced in a study of blood T cell repertoires in COVID-19. Sequencing was performed with immunoSEQ multiplex PCR; in TCRdb, only in-frame clones are kept and a portion is missing. The sample includes 80,000 or so clones, 88% of them seen just once. What was sequenced was peripheral blood. These receptors were taken from a human donor in a cohort sampled during active COVID-19.

The V gene is TRBV5-1, the J gene TRBJ2-5; 11 bases line up with TRBD2. V was pared by 0 bases and J by 1 base, with 2 bases of the junction left unmatched. Germline V gene sequence: CDR1 SGHRS, CDR2 YFSETQ. The CDR3 spans 16 residues. CDR3 coding DNA: TGCGCCAGCAGCTTGGGGACTAGCGGGCTCCAAGAGACCCAGTACTTC. This translates into CASSLGTSGLQETQYF. Looking up the rest from reference TRBV5-1 and TRBJ2-5 gives the full variable domain: KAGVTQTPRYLIKTRGQQVTLSCSPISGHRSVSWYQQTPGQGLQFLFEYFSETQRNKGNFPGRFSGRQFSNSRSEMNVSTLELGDSALYLCASSLGTSGLQETQYFGPGTRLLVL.

The J gene is TRBJ2-3, the V gene TRBV27; 8 nucleotides match TRBD2. The CDR3 has 18 amino acids. Germline trimming cut 6 bases from V and 4 bases from J; bases unmatched to any gene: 18. The germline V gene has CDR1 MNHEY and CDR2 SMNVEV (reference sequence). The CDR3 coding sequence is TGTGCCAGCAGCGGGGGGGCTTTGAGGACGAGGAGGGCAGATACGCAGTATTTT. Its translation is CASSGGALRTRRADTQYF.